The 12 T cell receptor beta chains listed next were all sequenced from one sample in a study of identical twins. From the 5' RACE reads, TCRdb called clonotypes with MiXCR, one entry per CDR3 protein. Seen here are under 250,000 distinct CDR3 sequences, 6% to 8.5% observed once, and the top ten hold under 6%. These data are also associated with another study on yellow fever vaccine responses in identical twins.

Specimen: CD8+ T cells sorted from blood. Receptor source: a woman younger than 35 in good health.

This clonotype was seen at least ten times. V usage is TRBV11-2 and J usage is TRBJ2-1; 8 bases line up with TRBD1. J gave up 2 bases and V 5 bases, and 23 bases lay outside the gene matches. Germline loops: CDR1 SGHAT, CDR2 FQNNGV. This CDR3 is built from 21 residues. The CDR3, as DNA: TGTGCCAGCAGCCTAGTACAGGGGGTATCTAAAACCTTCGAAGCCTACAATGAGCAGTTCTTC. Translation: CASSLVQGVSKTFEAYNEQFF.

The chain employs TRBV7-9 and TRBJ1-4, with unresolved D. Germline CDR1 and CDR2: SEHNR and FQNEAQ (reference sequence). CDR3 size: 14 residues. V lost 4 bases and J lost 12, with 18 bases in between. CDR3 region: CASSSRDKPGELFF. As DNA, the CDR3 is TGTGCCAGCAGCTCAAGAGACAAGCCCGGCGAACTGTTTTTT.

The gene calls are TRBV19 and TRBJ1-3, with D hard to call. Trimming cost V 5 bases and J 4 bases, with 9 bases left between them. Germline values: CDR1 LNHDA, CDR2 SQIVND (reference sequence). The CDR3 is 13 residues long. CDR3 sequence: CASSSGWGNTIYF. In DNA, the CDR3 is TGTGCCAGTAGTTCGGGTTGGGGAAACACCATATATTTT.

This clonotype has a count of ten or more. CDR3 bases: TGTGCCAGCAGTGAAGGGCAGGGCACGGCCGATGAGCAGTTCTTC. This translates into CASSEGQGTADEQFF. The chain joins TRBV6-1 to TRBJ2-1, with D possibly being TRBD1 (5 bases). Between the trimmed V and J ends, which lost 1 base and 8 bases, there was a span of 15 bases. Germline-derived CDR1 and CDR2 are MNHNS and SASEGT. CDR3 length equals 15 residues.

The V and J genes are TRBV4-1 and TRBJ2-1; D not resolved. This CDR3 region has 14 residues. Germline V CDR1 and CDR2: MGHRA, YSYEKL. V was cut by 2 bases and J by 1 base, with 6 bases left in between. The CDR3 region has the DNA TGCGCCAGCAGCCAAATCGGGTCCTACAATGAGCAGTTCTTC. Amino acid sequence: CASSQIGSYNEQFF.

V is TRBV7-9 and J is TRBJ2-5; D might be TRBD1 (6 bases). The germline CDR1 and CDR2 sequences are SEHNR and FQNEAQ (reference sequence). Trimming removed 6 bases at V and 1 base at J, with 21 bases between. CDR3 length: 17 residues. The CDR3 loop is CASRYRDGSTIQETQYF. CDR3 bases: TGTGCCAGCAGATACAGGGACGGGTCTACGATCCAAGAGACCCAGTACTTC.

This clonotype turned up a few times. The chain uses TRBV12-3 or TRBV12-4 and TRBJ2-1, with 8 bases that match TRBD2. The junction had 13 bases not matched to a gene; V was cut back by 1 base and J by 8 bases. The CDR3 is made up of 17 amino acids. The DNA for the CDR3 is TGTGCCAGCAGTTTAGGGGGAATAGCGGGACGCCACCATGAGCAGTTCTTC. Its translation is CASSLGGIAGRHHEQFF.

In this sample, this clonotype turned up a few times. This chain connects TRBV7-8 to TRBJ2-1, with 10 bases aligning to TRBD2. Per the germline V gene, CDR1 is SGHVS and CDR2 is FQNEAQ. The CDR3 length is 19 residues. The J segment lost 2 bases and the V segment lost 5 bases, leaving 15 bases of the junction unmatched. CDR3 residues: CASSITGLAGDGAYNEQFF. The DNA of the CDR3 is TGTGCCAGCAGCATAACAGGGCTAGCGGGAGATGGGGCCTACAATGAGCAGTTCTTC.

J is TRBJ2-7 and V is TRBV5-1; TRBD2 agrees at 7 bases. The length of the CDR3 is 11 residues. V lost 4 bases to trimming and J lost 9 bases; unmatched junction nucleotides: 4. Germline V lookup: CDR1 SGHRS, CDR2 YFSETQ. In nucleotides, the CDR3 is TGCGCCAGCAGCCCGGGAGGACCGCAGTACTTC. It specifies CASSPGGPQYF.

V gene TRBV12-5 combines with J gene TRBJ1-1; the D is unclear. The CDR3 is 15 residues long. Looked up from germline, CDR1 is LGHNT and CDR2 is FRNRAP. The V gene lost 5 bases and the J gene lost 1 base, with 14 bases spanning the gap. The CDR3 region is CASGPSAPSNTEAFF. In nucleotides, the CDR3 is TGTGCTAGTGGTCCCTCGGCACCTTCGAACACTGAAGCTTTCTTT.

This clonotype was detected a few times. The chain employs TRBV12-3 or TRBV12-4 and TRBJ2-1, with D perhaps TRBD2 (5 bases). V was pared by 5 bases and J by 4 bases, with 12 bases between. The CDR3 consists of 14 residues. The CDR3 DNA follows: TGTGCCAGCAGTCCCCCCGGGAAGTACAATGAGCAGTTCTTC. Translating it yields CASSPPGKYNEQFF.

This clonotype occurred many times. J is TRBJ2-2 and V is TRBV29-1, with D unresolved. V lost 3 bases and J lost 0, with 11 bases in between. Germline CDR1 and CDR2: SQVTM and ANQGSEA. The CDR3 is 15 amino acids. The CDR3 DNA reads as TGCAGCGTTGAGGTGCCTCATCCGAACACCGGGGAGCTGTTTTTT. As protein: CSVEVPHPNTGELFF.